This TCR beta chain was captured by sequencing in a study of T cells in tuberculosis. Across the study: CD1B tetramers identified T cells specific for mycobacterial lipid GMM.

This CDR3 region has 13 residues. In germline, CDR1 is SNHLY, CDR2 FYNNEI. Germline trimming cut 6 bases from V and 2 bases from J; bases unmatched to any gene: 3. Assay: immunoSEQ multiplex PCR; the TCRdb copy retains only in-frame clones and omits some. The sample has nearly 60,000 clones; approximately 85% are singletons. Thawed, overnight-rested PBMC were stained with GMM-loaded CD1B tetramer, viability dye and anti-CD3, then sorted. The lipid loaded on the CD1B tetramers was C32 glucose monomycolate from Rhodococcus equi. Sequenced sample: CD1b-GMM tetramer-negative cells sorted from PBMCs. V gene TRBV2 combines with J gene TRBJ2-5; 7 bases align to TRBD2. This TCR was recovered from an adult woman with latent tuberculosis. CDR3 sequence: CASSGGSQETQYF. The CDR3 bases are TGTGCCAGCAGCGGGGGGTCACAAGAGACCCAGTACTTC. The full variable domain, in which reference TRBV2 and TRBJ2-5 provide the parts outside the CDR3, is EPEVTQTPSHQVTQMGQEVILRCVPISNHLYFYWYRQILGQKVEFLVSFYNNEISEKSEIFDDQFSVERPDGSNFTLKIRSTKLEDSAMYFCASSGGSQETQYFGPGTRLLVL.